This TCR beta chain was captured in a study of T cell responses to AZD1222 COVID-19 vaccine. Germline CDR1 reads SGHTA; CDR2 reads FQGNSA. V was clipped by 4 bases and J by 9 bases; unmatched bases: 8. This CDR3 contains 16 residues. Here immunoSEQ multiplex PCR was the method, and the copy in TCRdb shows in-frame clones only, minus some. The table includes 95,000 to 150,000 clones, around 92% detected once. This rearrangement joins TRBV7-2 to TRBJ2-1; 14 nucleotides agree with TRBD2. The sample consisted of peripheral blood, taken on day 0 of AZD1222 vaccination. This sequence originates from an adult in good health. The CDR3 region has the DNA TGTGCCAGCAGCTCCCAGGGACTAGCGGGAGAGGGTGAGCAGTTCTTC. Its translation is CASSSQGLAGEGEQFF.